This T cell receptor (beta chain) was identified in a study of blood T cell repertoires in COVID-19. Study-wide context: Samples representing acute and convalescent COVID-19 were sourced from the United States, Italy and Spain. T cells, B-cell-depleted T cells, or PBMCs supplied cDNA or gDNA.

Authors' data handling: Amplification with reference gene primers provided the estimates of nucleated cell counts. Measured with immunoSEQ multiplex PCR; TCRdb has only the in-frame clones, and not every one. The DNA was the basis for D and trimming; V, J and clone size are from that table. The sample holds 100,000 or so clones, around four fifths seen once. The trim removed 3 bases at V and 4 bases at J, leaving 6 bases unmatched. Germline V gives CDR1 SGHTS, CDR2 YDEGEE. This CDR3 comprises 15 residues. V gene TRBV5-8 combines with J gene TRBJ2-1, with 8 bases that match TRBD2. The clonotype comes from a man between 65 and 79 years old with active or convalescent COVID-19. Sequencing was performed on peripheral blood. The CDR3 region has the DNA TGTGCCAGCAGCTCCCTTCCGGGGGGGTACAATGAGCAGTTCTTC. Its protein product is CASSSLPGGYNEQFF. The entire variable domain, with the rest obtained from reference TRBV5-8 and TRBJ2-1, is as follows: EAGVTQSPTHLIKTRGQQATLRCSPISGHTSVYWYQQALGLGLQFLLWYDEGEERNRGNFPPRFSGRQFPNYSSELNVNALELEDSALYLCASSSLPGGYNEQFFGPGTRLTVL.